These T cell receptor beta chains were read from a single sample in a study of T cell responses to AZD1222 COVID-19 vaccine. Repertoires were generated with immunoSEQ multiplex PCR, while TCRdb's copy carries only in-frame clones and drops some. This table holds about 260,000 clones, approximately 95% found once. The source material was peripheral blood, sampled on day 0 of AZD1222 vaccination. The receptor set was obtained from an adult in good health. Each CDR3 is given with its conserved first and last residue. The D gene is left open where the match is weak. Clone size is stated in some rows and not others, as once, few, many or a class when expanded.

cdr3_aa cdr3_nt d_call j_call v_call clone_size
CASRPGTGPIRGAFF TGCGCCAGCAGACCCGGGACAGGGCCCATTAGGGGAGCTTTCTTT TRBD1 TRBJ1-1 TRBV4-1 NA
CASSLGLQGAEKLFF TGTGCCAGCAGCTTAGGCCTACAGGGAGCTGAAAAACTGTTTTTT NA TRBJ1-4 TRBV13 NA
CAAYIPWRVNTGELFF TGTGCAGCGTATATCCCTTGGCGGGTGAACACCGGGGAGCTGTTTTTT NA TRBJ2-2 TRBV27 NA
CASSPPAGSNTEAFF TGTGCCAGCAGCCCTCCGGCGGGCAGCAACACTGAAGCTTTCTTT NA TRBJ1-1 TRBV28 NA
CASSDRTSGMDTQYF TGTGCCAGCAGTGACCGGACTAGCGGAATGGATACGCAGTATTTT TRBD2 TRBJ2-3 TRBV2 NA
CASSLSGQGGNGYTF TGTGCCAGCAGTTTATCGGGACAGGGAGGCAATGGCTACACCTTC TRBD1 TRBJ1-2 TRBV28 NA
CASSYSQELKLEYF TGTGCCAGCAGTTACTCCCAGGAATTGAAGTTGGAGTACTTC NA TRBJ2-7 TRBV6-5 NA
CASSRRQGTTEAFF TGTGCCAGCAGCCGAAGACAGGGGACCACTGAAGCTTTCTTT TRBD1 TRBJ1-1 TRBV28 NA
CASSSSRDGEQYF TGTGCCAGCAGCTCCTCCCGGGACGGCGAGCAGTACTTC NA TRBJ2-7 TRBV11-1 NA
CASSGGFPPTYEQYF TGTGCCAGTAGTGGCGGCTTTCCCCCTACCTACGAGCAGTACTTC NA TRBJ2-7 TRBV19 few
CASNTGTVYGYTF TGTGCCAGCAACACCGGGACAGTCTATGGCTACACCTTC TRBD1 TRBJ1-2 TRBV2 NA
CASSMASGFSYEQYF TGTGCCAGTAGTATGGCTAGCGGGTTTTCCTACGAGCAGTACTTC TRBD2 TRBJ2-7 TRBV19 NA
CASSTPTSEKSYEQYF TGTGCCAGCAGCACCCCCACTAGCGAAAAGTCCTACGAGCAGTACTTC TRBD2 TRBJ2-7 TRBV11-2 NA
CASSADRRDTEAFF TGTGCCAGCAGCGCAGACAGGAGGGACACTGAAGCTTTCTTT NA TRBJ1-1 TRBV9 NA
CASSYSGQGAVEQYF TGTGCCAGCAGTTACTCTGGACAGGGGGCGGTCGAGCAGTACTTC TRBD1 TRBJ2-7 TRBV6-5 NA
CATSGSSGRRGYQFF TGTGCCACCAGCGGGTCTAGCGGGAGGAGAGGGTACCAGTTCTTC TRBD2 TRBJ2-1 TRBV15 NA
CARSLRSRGYTF TGTGCCAGAAGCCTCCGCAGTCGTGGCTACACCTTC NA TRBJ1-2 TRBV5-3 NA
CAIRLAEGGYNEQFF TGTGCCATCCGACTAGCCGAGGGGGGTTACAATGAGCAGTTCTTC NA TRBJ2-1 TRBV10-3 NA
CATSDPGSSSYNEQFF TGTGCCACCAGTGATCCCGGGAGTAGCTCCTACAATGAGCAGTTCTTC NA TRBJ2-1 TRBV24-1 NA
CASSLGTHYGYTF TGTGCCAGCAGCTTAGGGACACACTATGGCTACACCTTC NA TRBJ1-2 TRBV7-9 NA
CASSIVGHTEAFF TGTGCCAGTAGTATAGTGGGGCACACTGAAGCTTTCTTT NA TRBJ1-1 TRBV19 NA
CASSAGTEAFF TGTGCCAGCTCAGCGGGTACTGAAGCTTTCTTT NA TRBJ1-1 TRBV18 NA
CASSLVTGELFF TGTGCCAGCAGTTTAGTCACCGGGGAGCTGTTTTTT NA TRBJ2-2 TRBV27 NA
CASGRDGNTIYF TGTGCCAGCGGTAGAGACGGAAACACCATATATTTT NA TRBJ1-3 TRBV28 once
CASSVAGVSNQPQHF TGTGCCAGCAGCGTAGCAGGGGTCAGCAATCAGCCCCAGCATTTT NA TRBJ1-5 TRBV9 NA
CATSDGTGTANYGYTF TGTGCCACCAGTGATGGGACCGGGACAGCGAACTATGGCTACACCTTC TRBD1 TRBJ1-2 TRBV24-1 NA
CASSTSGAFGYNEQFF TGTGCCAGCAGCACCTCCGGGGCTTTCGGTTACAATGAGCAGTTCTTC NA TRBJ2-1 TRBV7-9 NA
CASSPSGQGHYNSPLHF TGTGCCAGCAGTCCATCGGGACAGGGCCACTATAATTCACCCCTCCACTTT TRBD1 TRBJ1-6 TRBV6-6 NA
CAISRGGYNEQFF TGTGCCATCAGTCGCGGGGGATACAATGAGCAGTTCTTC TRBD2 TRBJ2-1 TRBV10-3 NA
CASSLTGAAYNEQFF TGTGCCAGCAGCTTAACAGGGGCGGCCTACAATGAGCAGTTCTTC TRBD1 TRBJ2-1 TRBV7-9 medium-sized
CASSLGLQTRSGNTIYF TGCGCCAGCAGCTTGGGCTTACAGACACGCTCTGGAAACACCATATATTTT NA TRBJ1-3 TRBV5-1 NA
CASSLYGTSGGTDTQYF TGCGCCAGCAGCTTGTACGGGACTAGCGGGGGCACAGATACGCAGTATTTT TRBD2 TRBJ2-3 TRBV5-1 NA
CASSPEGLAGNEQFF TGTGCCAGCAGCCCAGAGGGGCTAGCCGGCAATGAGCAGTTCTTC NA TRBJ2-1 TRBV5-4 NA
CASIEGGQGRQPQHF TGTGCCAGCATCGAAGGGGGACAGGGCCGTCAGCCCCAGCATTTT TRBD1 TRBJ1-5 TRBV2 once
CATSRDREVEKLFF TGTGCCACCAGCAGAGACAGGGAGGTTGAAAAACTGTTTTTT NA TRBJ1-4 TRBV15 NA
CASSYSTGTGGYTF TGTGCCAGCAGTTACTCGACAGGGACGGGGGGCTACACCTTC TRBD1 TRBJ1-2 TRBV6-5 NA
CATSRDTEGYTF TGTGCCACCAGCAGAGATACTGAGGGCTACACCTTC NA TRBJ1-2 TRBV15 NA
CASSLGGNEKLFF TGTGCCAGCAGCTTAGGCGGGAATGAAAAACTGTTTTTT NA TRBJ1-4 TRBV7-2 once
CASSPPGTRDSYEQYF TGCGCCAGCAGCCCCCCCGGGACTAGGGATTCCTACGAGCAGTACTTC TRBD2 TRBJ2-7 TRBV5-1 NA
CASSFVLAGDPYEQYF TGTGCCAGCAGTTTTGTGCTAGCGGGGGACCCCTACGAGCAGTACTTC TRBD2 TRBJ2-7 TRBV28 once
CASSPDKQPQHF TGTGCCAGCAGCCCCGATAAACAGCCCCAGCATTTT NA TRBJ1-5 TRBV2 once
CASNPTGDLSPLHF TGTGCCAGCAACCCCACAGGGGACCTTTCACCCCTCCACTTT TRBD1 TRBJ1-6 TRBV9 NA
CASSKSGEQYF TGTGCCAGCAGCAAATCGGGCGAGCAGTACTTC NA TRBJ2-7 TRBV21-1 NA
CASSLSDRVYGYTF TGTGCCAGCAGTTTGAGCGACAGGGTCTATGGCTACACCTTC TRBD1 TRBJ1-2 TRBV28 NA
CATNAAAAGETQYF TGTGCCACCAACGCCGCGGCAGCTGGGGAGACCCAGTACTTC NA TRBJ2-5 TRBV28 NA
CASSPQGAGTEAFF TGCGCCAGCAGCCCACAGGGGGCGGGAACTGAAGCTTTCTTT TRBD1 TRBJ1-1 TRBV5-1 NA